The 10 T cell receptor beta chains below were found in one sample sequenced in a study of tumor-infiltrating lymphocytes in localized non-small cell lung cancer. This table comes from immunoSEQ multiplex PCR, and its TCRdb copy is limited to in-frame clones, with some not included. The sample carries about 15,000 clones, roughly 80% recorded once. Sequenced material: lung tumor tissue. The origin of the receptors is a human donor with non-small cell lung cancer.

The chain is built from TRBV5-6 and TRBJ1-5; D is unclear. CDR1 is SGHDT, CDR2 YYEEEE, per germline. The CDR3 is 13 residues long. The ends were cut back, 2 bases at V and 4 bases at J, with 7 bases in the middle. DNA of the CDR3: TGTGCCAGCAGCTTATCAGTTAATCAGCCCCAGCATTTT. This codes for CASSLSVNQPQHF. Full variable domain (remainder filled in from reference TRBV5-6 and TRBJ1-5): DAGVTQSPTHLIKTRGQQVTLRCSPKSGHDTVSWYQQALGQGPQFIFQYYEEEERQRGNFPDRFSGHQFPNYSSELNVNALLLGDSALYLCASSLSVNQPQHFGDGTRLSIL.

The CDR3 nucleotides read TGTGCCAGTAGTATTGCGGGACTAGCGAGCTCTGGGGCCAACGTCCTGACTTTC. Encoded protein: CASSIAGLASSGANVLTF. The chain combines TRBV19 with TRBJ2-6, with 10 positions matching TRBD2. This CDR3 has 18 amino acids. The junction had 5 bases not matched to a gene; V was cut back by 3 bases and J by 0 bases. The germline gives CDR1 LNHDA, CDR2 SQIVND (reference sequence).

CDR3 coding DNA: TGTGCCAGCAGTTACTCGTCGAGGGGGAGGGAGACCCAGTACTTC. It encodes CASSYSSRGRETQYF. This chain connects TRBV6-5 to TRBJ2-5; D may match TRBD1 or TRBD2 (6 bases each). Germline CDR1 reads MNHEY; CDR2 reads SVGAGI. V was trimmed by 0 bases and J by 5 bases, leaving 13 bases between them. The length of the CDR3 is 15 residues.

The chain carries TRBV6-6 and TRBJ2-5, with D unresolved. The CDR3 has 14 amino acids. V was shortened by 2 bases and J by 4 bases, with 11 bases between the two germline ends. Looked up from germline, CDR1 is MNHNY and CDR2 is SVGAGI (reference sequence). The CDR3 spells CASSYATIRETQYF. The DNA for the CDR3 is TGTGCCAGCAGTTACGCGACGATAAGAGAGACCCAGTACTTC.

The chain uses TRBV5-4 and TRBJ2-7, with D tentatively TRBD2 (6 bases). V lost 4 bases to trimming and J lost 2 bases, with 22 bases between them. Germline CDR1 is SGHNT and CDR2 is YYREEE (reference sequence). This CDR3 contains 17 residues. The CDR3 region is CASSPCCSGFPTYEQYF. The CDR3 DNA follows: TGTGCCAGCAGCCCATGCTGTAGCGGATTCCCAACCTACGAGCAGTACTTC.

This rearrangement joins TRBV6-5 to TRBJ2-1; D possibly matches TRBD1 or TRBD2 (5 bases each). This CDR3 is built from 15 residues. Germline CDR1 MNHEY, CDR2 SVGAGI. The V and J ends lost 2 bases and 0 bases respectively, with 8 bases between them. CDR3 bases: TGTGCCAGCAGTTACGGGGGTGGCTCCTACAATGAGCAGTTCTTC. This translates into CASSYGGGSYNEQFF.

The count of this clone is one. The J gene is TRBJ2-5, the V gene TRBV5-1, with TRBD2 identical over 8 bases. The J segment lost 1 base and the V segment lost 5 bases, leaving 7 bases of the junction unmatched. Per the germline V gene, CDR1 is SGHRS and CDR2 is YFSETQ. The CDR3 loop spans 15 amino acids. CDR3 nucleotides: TGCGCCAGCAGTTGGTTAAGCGGGGGCCAAGAGACCCAGTACTTC. This gives the protein CASSWLSGGQETQYF.

The V and J genes are TRBV5-6 and TRBJ2-7; the match to TRBD1 covers 10 bases. The germline V gene has CDR1 SGHDT and CDR2 YYEEEE. The CDR3 totals 15 residues. J was trimmed by 2 bases and V by 4 bases; bases with no gene match: 6. CDR3 DNA sequence: TGTGCCAGCAGCCGAGGGGGGACAGGGGCCTACGAGCAGTACTTC. Residues: CASSRGGTGAYEQYF.

The chain uses TRBV5-1 and TRBJ2-5, with 7 bases fitting TRBD2. Unmatched junction bases numbered 3, after V lost 2 bases and J lost 5 bases. CDR3 length: 13 amino acids. CDR1 and CDR2 (germline): SGHRS, YFSETQ. CDR3 DNA sequence: TGCGCCAGCAGCTTAACCGGGGGGGAGACCCAGTACTTC. It encodes CASSLTGGETQYF.

This rearrangement joins TRBV30 to TRBJ2-7, with 10 positions matching TRBD1. CDR1 GTSNPN and CDR2 SVGIG come from the germline V gene (reference sequence). V was clipped by 1 base and J by 0 bases; unmatched bases: 3. This CDR3 region has 15 residues. CDR3 coding DNA: TGTGCCTGGAGTGCGAGACAGGGGGCCTCCTACGAGCAGTACTTC. It encodes CAWSARQGASYEQYF.